This T cell receptor (beta chain) comes out of a study of response to subunit inactivated influenza vaccine. Findings and limits, study-wide: It was the authors' suggestion that each seasonal influenza vaccination recruits few new T cells.

One entry per CDR3 protein, called by TCRdb with MiXCR from the RT-PCR reads. The repertoire has 500,000 to 600,000 distinct CDR3 sequences, over 9.5% of them found once; the top ten carry about 9.4%. The germline V gene has CDR1 SQVTM and CDR2 ANQGSEA. This CDR3 is built from 13 residues. V gave up 4 bases and J gave up 4 bases, with 13 bases separating them. In the case of this clonotype: Its target is unknown.

The rearrangement joins TRBV29-1 to TRBJ1-1; weak D call: TRBD1 (6 bases). The specimen comprised PBMCs from blood, sampled on the day of vaccination. The receptor was derived from a man aged 45-65 years who received an inactivated influenza vaccine. CDR3 in amino acids: CSVVGGWATEAFF. The CDR3 DNA is TGCAGCGTTGTTGGGGGCTGGGCCACTGAAGCTTTCTTT.